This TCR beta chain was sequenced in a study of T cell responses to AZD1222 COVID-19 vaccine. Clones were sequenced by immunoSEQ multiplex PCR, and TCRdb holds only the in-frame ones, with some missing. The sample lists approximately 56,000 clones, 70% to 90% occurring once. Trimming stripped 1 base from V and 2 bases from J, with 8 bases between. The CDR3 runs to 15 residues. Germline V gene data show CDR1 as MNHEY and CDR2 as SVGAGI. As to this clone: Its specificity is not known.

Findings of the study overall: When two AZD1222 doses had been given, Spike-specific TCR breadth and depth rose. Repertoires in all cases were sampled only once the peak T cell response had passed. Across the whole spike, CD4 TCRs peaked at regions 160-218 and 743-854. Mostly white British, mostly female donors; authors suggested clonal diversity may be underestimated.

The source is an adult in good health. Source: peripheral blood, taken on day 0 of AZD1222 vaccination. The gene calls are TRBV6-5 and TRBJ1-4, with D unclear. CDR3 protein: CASSYFSGTNEKLFF. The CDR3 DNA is TGTGCCAGCAGTTACTTCTCCGGTACTAATGAAAAACTGTTTTTT.